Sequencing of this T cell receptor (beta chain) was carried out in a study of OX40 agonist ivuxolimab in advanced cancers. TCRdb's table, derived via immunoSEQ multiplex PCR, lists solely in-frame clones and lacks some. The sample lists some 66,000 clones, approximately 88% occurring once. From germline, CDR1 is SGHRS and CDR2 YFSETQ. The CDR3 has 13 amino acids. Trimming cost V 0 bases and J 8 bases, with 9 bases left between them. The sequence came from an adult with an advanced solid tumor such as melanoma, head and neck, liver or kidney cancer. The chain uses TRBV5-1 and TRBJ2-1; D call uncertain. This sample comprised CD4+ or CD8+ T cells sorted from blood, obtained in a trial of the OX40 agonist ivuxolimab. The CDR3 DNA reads TGCGCCAGCAGCTTGGCCCTCGGCTATGAGCAGTTCTTC. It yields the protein CASSLALGYEQFF.